This TCR beta chain was obtained from a study of cytomegalovirus exposure and HLA in healthy donors. Turning to the study itself: A data release that came early held approximately 85 million unique TCRs from HLA-typed donors.

Overall study results and limits: Later on, a genetic analysis was performed. It linked a missense variant in DCLRE1C with V- and J-gene trimming of TCR beta. TCR beta chains numbering more than 150 were designated cytomegalovirus-associated.

Researchers ran the PCR with 60 Vbeta and 13 Jbeta primers. Repertoires were generated with immunoSEQ multiplex PCR, while TCRdb's copy carries only in-frame clones and drops some. Its listing shows nearly 200,000 clones. Comments on this clone: Antigen specificity is unknown.

The sequenced sample was PBMCs. This TCR was recovered from a boy aged 5-17 years in good health and CMV-seronegative.

For the CDR3, the DNA is TGTGCCAGCAGCGTAGAAGCGGGGCGATCCTACGAGCAGTACTTC. Encoded protein: CASSVEAGRSYEQYF. The rearrangement links TRBV9 to TRBJ2-7; 7 positions match TRBD2. The CDR3 length is 15 residues. With 0 bases clipped from V and 1 base from J, the junction kept 4 bases outside the gene matches. Per germline, CDR1 SGDLS and CDR2 YYNGEE.